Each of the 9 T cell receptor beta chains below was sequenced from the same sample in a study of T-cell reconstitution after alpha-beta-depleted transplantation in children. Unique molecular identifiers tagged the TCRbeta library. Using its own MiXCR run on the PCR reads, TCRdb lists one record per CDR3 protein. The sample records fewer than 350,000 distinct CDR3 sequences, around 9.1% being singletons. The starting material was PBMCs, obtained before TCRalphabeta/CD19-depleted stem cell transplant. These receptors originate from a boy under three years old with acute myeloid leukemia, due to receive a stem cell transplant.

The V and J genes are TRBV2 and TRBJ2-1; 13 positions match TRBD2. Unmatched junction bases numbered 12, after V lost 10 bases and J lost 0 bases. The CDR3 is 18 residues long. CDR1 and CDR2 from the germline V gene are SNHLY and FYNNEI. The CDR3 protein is CAICPTSGRSSSYNEQFF. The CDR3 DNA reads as TGTGCCATCTGCCCGACTAGCGGGAGGTCGAGCTCCTACAATGAGCAGTTCTTC.

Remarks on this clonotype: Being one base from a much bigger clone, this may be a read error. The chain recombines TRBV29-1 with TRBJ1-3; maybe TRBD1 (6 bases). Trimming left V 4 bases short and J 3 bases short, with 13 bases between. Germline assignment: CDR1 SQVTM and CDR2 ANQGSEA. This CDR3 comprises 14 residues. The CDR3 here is CSVVTGQVGNTIYF. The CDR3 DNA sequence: TGCAGCGTTGTAACAGGGCAGGTTGGAAACACCATATATTTT.

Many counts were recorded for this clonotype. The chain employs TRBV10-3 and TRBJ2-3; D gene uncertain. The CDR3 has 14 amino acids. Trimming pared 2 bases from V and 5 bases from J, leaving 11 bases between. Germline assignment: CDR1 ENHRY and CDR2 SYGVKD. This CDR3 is CAISEGYLKDTQYF. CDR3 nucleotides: TGTGCCATCAGTGAGGGCTATCTGAAAGATACGCAGTATTTT.

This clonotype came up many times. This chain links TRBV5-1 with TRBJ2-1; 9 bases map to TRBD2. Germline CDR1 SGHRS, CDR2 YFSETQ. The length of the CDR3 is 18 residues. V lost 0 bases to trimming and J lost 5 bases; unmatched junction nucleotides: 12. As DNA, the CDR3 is TGCGCCAGCAGCTTGGGTGGTTTTAGCGGGAGAAGCCACAATGAGCAGTTCTTC. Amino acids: CASSLGGFSGRSHNEQFF.

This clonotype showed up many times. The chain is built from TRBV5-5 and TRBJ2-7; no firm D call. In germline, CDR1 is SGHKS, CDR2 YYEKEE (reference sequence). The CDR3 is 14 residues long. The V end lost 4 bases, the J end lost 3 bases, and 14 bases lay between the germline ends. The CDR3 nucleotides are TGTGCCAGCAGCCGGACCCAGAACGGCTACGAGCAGTACTTC. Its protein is CASSRTQNGYEQYF.

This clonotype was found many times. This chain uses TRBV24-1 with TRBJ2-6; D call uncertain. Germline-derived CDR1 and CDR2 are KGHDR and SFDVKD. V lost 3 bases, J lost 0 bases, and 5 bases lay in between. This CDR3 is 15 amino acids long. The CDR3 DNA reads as TGTGCCACCAGTGATCCGGTCTCTGGGGCCAACGTCCTGACTTTC. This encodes CATSDPVSGANVLTF.

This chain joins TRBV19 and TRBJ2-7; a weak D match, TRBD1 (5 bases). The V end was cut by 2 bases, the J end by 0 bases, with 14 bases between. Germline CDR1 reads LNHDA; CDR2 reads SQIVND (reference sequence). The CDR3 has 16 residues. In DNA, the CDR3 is TGTGCCAGTAGTATAACGGCAGGGTTGGGCTCCTACGAGCAGTACTTC. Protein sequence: CASSITAGLGSYEQYF.

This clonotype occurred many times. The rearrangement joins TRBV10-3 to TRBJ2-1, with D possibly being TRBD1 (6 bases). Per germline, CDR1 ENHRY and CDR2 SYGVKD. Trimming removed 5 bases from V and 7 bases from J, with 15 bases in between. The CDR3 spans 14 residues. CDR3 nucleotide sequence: TGTGCCATCAGTCCTCTAAAACAGGGTAATGAGCAGTTCTTC. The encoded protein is CAISPLKQGNEQFF.

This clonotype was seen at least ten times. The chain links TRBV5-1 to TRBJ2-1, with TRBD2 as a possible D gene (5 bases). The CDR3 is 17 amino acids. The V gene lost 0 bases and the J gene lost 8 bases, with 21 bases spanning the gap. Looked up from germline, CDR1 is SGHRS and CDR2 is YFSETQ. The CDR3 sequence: CASSLAVTIRGGDEQFF. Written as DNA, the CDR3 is TGCGCCAGCAGCTTGGCCGTAACGATTCGAGGAGGTGATGAGCAGTTCTTC.